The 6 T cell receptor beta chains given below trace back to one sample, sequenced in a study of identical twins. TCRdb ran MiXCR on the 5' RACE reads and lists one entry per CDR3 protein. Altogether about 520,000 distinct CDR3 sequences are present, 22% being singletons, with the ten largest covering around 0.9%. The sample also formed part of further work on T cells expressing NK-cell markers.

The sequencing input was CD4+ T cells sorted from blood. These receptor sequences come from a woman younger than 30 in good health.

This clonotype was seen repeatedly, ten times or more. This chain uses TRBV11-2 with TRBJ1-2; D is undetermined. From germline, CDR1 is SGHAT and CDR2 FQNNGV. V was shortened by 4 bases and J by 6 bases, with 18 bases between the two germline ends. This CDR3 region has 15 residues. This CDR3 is CASSYLGGGIHGYTF. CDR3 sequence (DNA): TGTGCCAGCAGCTACCTCGGTGGCGGTATCCATGGCTACACCTTC.

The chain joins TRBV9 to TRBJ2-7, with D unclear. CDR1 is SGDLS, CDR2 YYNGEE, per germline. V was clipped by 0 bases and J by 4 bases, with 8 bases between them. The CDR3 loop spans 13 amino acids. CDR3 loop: CASSVEEWYEQYF. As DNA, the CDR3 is TGTGCCAGCAGCGTAGAAGAATGGTACGAGCAGTACTTC.

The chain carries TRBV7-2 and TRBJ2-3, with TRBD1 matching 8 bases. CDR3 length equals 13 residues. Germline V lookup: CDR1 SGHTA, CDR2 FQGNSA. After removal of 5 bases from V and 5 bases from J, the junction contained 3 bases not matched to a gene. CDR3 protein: CASSEQGGDTQYF. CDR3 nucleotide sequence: TGTGCCAGCAGCGAACAGGGGGGAGATACGCAGTATTTT.

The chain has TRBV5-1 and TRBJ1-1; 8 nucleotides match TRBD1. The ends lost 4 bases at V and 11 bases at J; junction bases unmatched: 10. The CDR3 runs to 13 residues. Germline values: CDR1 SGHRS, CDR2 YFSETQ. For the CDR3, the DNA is TGCGCCAGCAGCGCGCAGGGGGCTAGGGACGCTTTCTTT. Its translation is CASSAQGARDAFF.

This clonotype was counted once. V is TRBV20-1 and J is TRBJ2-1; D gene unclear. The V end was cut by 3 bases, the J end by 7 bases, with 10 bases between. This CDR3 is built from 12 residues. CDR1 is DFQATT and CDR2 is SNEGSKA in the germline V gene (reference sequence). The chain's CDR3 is CSARSVGNEQFF. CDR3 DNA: TGCAGTGCTAGGTCGGTTGGGAATGAGCAGTTCTTC.

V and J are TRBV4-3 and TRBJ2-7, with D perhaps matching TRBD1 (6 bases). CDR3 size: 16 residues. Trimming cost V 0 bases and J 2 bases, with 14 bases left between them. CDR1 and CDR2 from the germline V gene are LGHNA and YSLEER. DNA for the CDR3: TGCGCCAGCAGCCAAGATATCAGGGGAGAGACCTACGAGCAGTACTTC. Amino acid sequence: CASSQDIRGETYEQYF.